The 18 T cell receptor beta chains listed next were all sequenced from one sample in a study of cytomegalovirus exposure and HLA in healthy donors. The PCR was carried out with 60 Vbeta primers and 13 Jbeta primers. The method was immunoSEQ multiplex PCR; TCRdb's version includes in-frame clones alone and lacks a portion of them. The sample has around 99,000 clones; around four fifths are singletons. Sequencing used PBMCs. These receptors all stem from a woman aged 45-60 years in good health and CMV-seropositive.

To note about this clone: One end of the junction does not line up with germline, which may come from a read error. J is TRBJ2-4 and V is TRBV15, with a tentative D call TRBD2 (7 bases). Germline values: CDR1 LNHNV, CDR2 YYDKDF (reference sequence). This CDR3 is built from 16 residues. The CDR3 sequence: CATSFWEGGGKNSQYF. The CDR3 bases are TGTGCCACCAGCTTTTGGGAGGGGGGGGGCAAAAACAGTCAGTACTTC.

A few counts support this clone. One end of the junction does not line up with germline, which may come from a read error. At the DNA level, this CDR3 is encoded by other sequences in the same sample as well. This chain links TRBV18 with TRBJ1-6, with TRBD1 matching over 9 bases. CDR3 length: 17 amino acids. Germline lookup yields CDR1 KGHSH and CDR2 LQKENI. The CDR3 DNA is TGTGCCAGCTCACCAGGGACAGGGAGCTCCTATAATTCGCCCCTCCACTTT. Its translation: CASSPGTGSSYNSPLHF.

This clone was seen more than once but under ten times. V and J are TRBV7-9 and TRBJ2-7; D not certain. CDR1 SEHNR and CDR2 FQNEAQ come from the germline V gene (reference sequence). Trimming left V 5 bases short and J 6 bases short, with 14 bases between. There are 13 residues in the CDR3. Written as DNA, the CDR3 is TGTGCCAGCAGCATCGGAGTCGTGGGCGAGCAGTACTTC. Translating gives CASSIGVVGEQYF.

This clone was found a few times. V gene TRBV2 combines with J gene TRBJ2-2; no clear D gene. V was trimmed by 4 bases and J by 6 bases, leaving 9 bases between them. The V gene's germline CDR1 is SNHLY and CDR2 FYNNEI. There are 13 residues in the CDR3. The CDR3 DNA sequence: TGTGCCAGCAGTGCGACGCGGTCCGGGGAGCTGTTTTTT. As protein: CASSATRSGELFF.

This clone was detected a few times. V is TRBV7-2 and J is TRBJ2-7, with TRBD1 matching over 9 bases. CDR1 SGHTA and CDR2 FQGNSA come from the germline V gene. V shed 3 bases, J shed 6 bases, and the junction held 3 bases outside the gene matches. The CDR3 totals 13 residues. The CDR3 bases are TGTGCCAGCAGCTTTTACAGGGGGCGCGAGCAGTACTTC. Protein sequence: CASSFYRGREQYF. Combining the CDR3 with reference TRBV7-2 and TRBJ2-7 gives the whole variable domain GAGVSQSPSNKVTEKGKDVELRCDPISGHTALYWYRQSLGQGLEFLIYFQGNSAPDKSGLPSDRFSAERTGGSVSTLTIQRTQQEDSAVYLCASSFYRGREQYFGPGTRLTVT.

The chain carries TRBV6-5 and TRBJ2-5; a weak D match, TRBD1 (6 bases). The ends were cut back, 5 bases at V and 7 bases at J, with 20 bases in the middle. CDR3 length equals 15 residues. Germline CDR1 is MNHEY and CDR2 is SVGAGI. The CDR3 is CASSKTPGASRTQYF. The CDR3 DNA reads TGTGCCAGCAGTAAGACTCCAGGGGCTTCGCGGACCCAGTACTTC.

The chain combines TRBV6-1 with TRBJ1-3, with a possible D match to TRBD1 (6 bases). The V gene lost 3 bases and the J gene lost 4 bases, with 25 bases spanning the gap. This CDR3 is built from 19 residues. Germline lookup yields CDR1 MNHNS and CDR2 SASEGT. CDR3: CASSDRGQLLSAEGNTIYF. Here the CDR3 DNA reads TGTGCCAGCAGTGACAGAGGACAGCTTTTGTCCGCCGAGGGAAACACCATATATTTT.

The chain is built from TRBV2 and TRBJ1-1; 9 nucleotides agree with TRBD1. The CDR3 length is 14 residues. Per germline, CDR1 SNHLY and CDR2 FYNNEI. After removal of 5 bases from V and 0 bases from J, the junction contained 1 base not matched to a gene. CDR3 region: CASSRQGVNTEAFF. For the CDR3, the DNA is TGTGCCAGCAGTAGACAGGGGGTGAACACTGAAGCTTTCTTT.

The rearrangement joins TRBV7-2 to TRBJ2-5; TRBD2 aligns across 10 bases. V shed 0 bases, J shed 2 bases, and the junction held 3 bases outside the gene matches. Germline assignment: CDR1 SGHTA and CDR2 FQGNSA. The CDR3 has 16 amino acids. CDR3 sequence: CASSLAAGGGQETQYF. CDR3 in DNA: TGTGCCAGCAGCTTAGCAGCGGGAGGGGGGCAAGAGACCCAGTACTTC.

The J gene is TRBJ2-5, the V gene TRBV29-1, with 9 bases matching TRBD1. Germline CDR1 SQVTM, CDR2 ANQGSEA. This CDR3 region has 12 residues. V was pared by 4 bases and J by 5 bases, with 2 bases of the junction left unmatched. The CDR3 loop reads CSVAGTGETQYF. CDR3 coding DNA: TGCAGCGTTGCCGGGACAGGGGAGACCCAGTACTTC. Combining the CDR3 with reference TRBV29-1 and TRBJ2-5 gives the whole variable domain SAVISQKPSRDICQRGTSLTIQCQVDSQVTMMFWYRQQPGQSLTLIATANQGSEATYESGFVIDKFPISRPNLTFSTLTVSNMSPEDSSIYLCSVAGTGETQYFGPGTRLLVL.

The rearrangement uses TRBV5-1 and TRBJ2-1, with a tentative D call TRBD2 (7 bases). There are 16 residues in the CDR3. Germline-derived CDR1 and CDR2 are SGHRS and YFSETQ. V lost 4 bases and J lost 2, with 16 bases in between. The DNA of the CDR3 is TGCGCCAGCAGCCTAGAAGGGGGGGGCCCCTACAATGAGCAGTTCTTC. Translating it yields CASSLEGGGPYNEQFF.

The rearrangement links TRBV6-6 to TRBJ2-1; D ambiguous. Germline V gene lookup returns CDR1 MNHNY and CDR2 SVGAGI (reference sequence). CDR3 length: 12 amino acids. Trimming removed 7 bases at V and 4 bases at J, with 8 bases between. The CDR3 coding sequence is TGTGCCAGCACCCCCGGTTACAATGAGCAGTTCTTC. Encoded protein: CASTPGYNEQFF.

V gene TRBV2 combines with J gene TRBJ2-1; 11 bases fit TRBD2. The CDR3 loop spans 15 amino acids. Germline loops: CDR1 SNHLY, CDR2 FYNNEI. With V trimmed by 6 bases and J by 5 bases, 6 bases remained unmatched. The CDR3 here is CASSLKGLADNEQFF. Here the CDR3 DNA reads TGTGCCAGCAGCCTCAAGGGACTAGCGGACAATGAGCAGTTCTTC.

This sequence joins TRBV6-5 and TRBJ1-5, with D tentatively TRBD1 (5 bases). This CDR3 has 15 amino acids. Germline V lookup: CDR1 MNHEY, CDR2 SVGAGI. V lost 6 bases to trimming and J lost 4 bases, with 16 bases between them. Here the CDR3 reads CASSSTGTSNQPQHF. The CDR3 DNA reads TGTGCCAGCAGCTCAACCGGGACTTCGAATCAGCCCCAGCATTTT.

This clone was seen only a few times. The V gene is TRBV7-3, the J gene TRBJ1-1; the D gene is possibly TRBD1 (5 bases). CDR3 length: 13 residues. V shed 3 bases and J shed 1 base, with 6 bases lying between them. CDR1 and CDR2 from the germline V gene are SGHTA and FQGTGA. CDR3 in amino acids: CASSFGGNTEAFF. CDR3 nucleotides: TGTGCCAGCAGCTTCGGGGGGAACACTGAAGCTTTCTTT. Drawing the rest from reference TRBV7-3 and TRBJ1-1, the complete variable domain is GAGVSQTPSNKVTEKGKYVELRCDPISGHTALYWYRQSLGQGPEFLIYFQGTGAADDSGLPNDRFFAVRPEGSVSTLKIQRTERGDSAVYLCASSFGGNTEAFFGQGTRLTVV.

V and J are TRBV2 and TRBJ1-2, with no clear D. Deletions cut 2 bases from V and 8 bases from J, with 12 bases between. Per germline, CDR1 SNHLY and CDR2 FYNNEI. This CDR3 contains 13 residues. The CDR3, as DNA: TGTGCCAGCAGTGAAAATTGGGCCGGAGGCTACACCTTC. It codes for CASSENWAGGYTF. The full variable domain, completed using reference TRBV2 and TRBJ1-2, is EPEVTQTPSHQVTQMGQEVILRCVPISNHLYFYWYRQILGQKVEFLVSFYNNEISEKSEIFDDQFSVERPDGSNFTLKIRSTKLEDSAMYFCASSENWAGGYTFGSGTRLTVV.

This chain links TRBV10-1 with TRBJ1-2; D ambiguous. The CDR3 extends over 13 amino acids. The ends were cut back, 7 bases at V and 2 bases at J, with 11 bases in the middle. The germline CDR1 and CDR2 sequences are WNHNN and SYGVQD (reference sequence). CDR3 loop: CASTRRGNYGYTF. As DNA, the CDR3 is TGCGCCAGCACCCGGAGAGGGAACTATGGCTACACCTTC.

This clone has just one count. The rearrangement joins TRBV27 to TRBJ1-1, with 7 bases lining up with TRBD1. The ends lost 7 bases at V and 4 bases at J; junction bases unmatched: 12. The CDR3 is 15 residues long. CDR1 and CDR2 from the germline V gene are MNHEY and SMNVEV (reference sequence). CDR3 region: CASTQTGQGGTEAFF. In nucleotides, the CDR3 is TGTGCCAGCACCCAGACAGGCCAGGGGGGCACTGAAGCTTTCTTT.